The present T cell receptor beta chain was sequenced within a study of long-term antiretroviral therapy in people with HIV. Points from the study as a whole: Versus controls, repertoires in people with HIV had narrower CDR3 length ranges.

In regard to this clone: Its antigen is currently unknown.

There was at least one pre-ART PBMC sample for each donor, plus at least two post-ART PBMC samples. Without exception, participants with HIV were treated in the United States. Survey-level resolution applied to immunoSEQ assay v3.0. Assay used: immunoSEQ multiplex PCR; TCRdb lists only in-frame clones, some missing. This sample yields about 29,000 clones, of which around 96% are seen a single time; around 7.4% belongs to the top ten. Germline values: CDR1 MGHRA, CDR2 YSYEKL. Deletions cut 3 bases from V and 8 bases from J, with 16 bases between. The CDR3 runs to 14 residues. The clonotype was recovered from a man aged 30-40 years with HIV. Sample: unsorted PBMCs, taken 5.3 years after starting antiretroviral therapy. This chain uses TRBV4-1 with TRBJ1-2, with no clear D. As DNA, the CDR3 is TGCGCCAGCAGCCAGCTCTCTAGACTGGGGGGCTACACCTTC. It specifies CASSQLSRLGGYTF.